A single count supports the clone carrying this TCR beta chain. Its antigen is unidentified. The data derive from a study of OX40 agonist ivuxolimab in advanced cancers. Study information: The patients received agonistic anti-OX40 (CD134) antibody ivuxolimab. Whole-study findings and limits: The investigators did not determine what antigen specificity the expanded peripheral T cells had. Individuals who were partial responders at 0.1-3.0 mg/kg had clonal expansion that ranked among the lowest.

The CDR3 is 14 residues long. V lost 2 bases to trimming and J lost 4 bases, with 9 bases between them. Germline CDR1 is LNHDA and CDR2 is SQIVND (reference sequence). Only in-frame clones appear in the TCRdb table, and some are missing; sequencing was by immunoSEQ multiplex PCR. This table holds 30,000 to 45,000 clones, around four fifths found once. This material consisted of CD4+ or CD8+ T cells sorted from blood, taken in a trial of the OX40 agonist ivuxolimab. The J gene is TRBJ1-5, the V gene TRBV19; D remains unclear. This receptor was identified in an adult with an advanced solid tumor such as melanoma, head and neck, liver or kidney cancer. The CDR3 region has the DNA TGTGCCAGTAGTATATTATCTGAAAATCAGCCCCAGCATTTT. Translating it yields CASSILSENQPQHF.